One sample yielded the 14 T cell receptor beta chains listed below, sequenced in a study of Graves' ophthalmopathy and Graves' hyperthyroidism. TCR beta CDR3 regions were amplified from RNA transcripts. The first-round RT-PCR employed HTBI primers together with the Qiagen OneStep RT-PCR kit. A multiplex PCR was then performed as the second round. In TCRdb, the multiplex PCR reads were re-called with MiXCR into one record per CDR3 protein. The sample shows 650,000 to 900,000 distinct CDR3 sequences, roughly two fifths of them seen only once. Sequencing used peripheral blood. The source is an adult man with Graves' ophthalmopathy.

The CDR3 reads CATSVGTTQYF. The CDR3 DNA reads TGTGCCACCAGTGTTGGAACGACCCAGTACTTC. The chain joins TRBV24-1 to TRBJ2-5, with no clear D. V dropped 5 bases and J dropped 7 bases, with 7 bases sitting between them. This CDR3 is 11 amino acids long. Germline assignment: CDR1 KGHDR and CDR2 SFDVKD.

The gene calls are TRBV20-1 and TRBJ1-2; a weak D match, TRBD1 (5 bases). With 7 bases removed from V and 7 bases from J, the gap between germline ends came to 13 bases. CDR3 length: 11 residues. Germline loops: CDR1 DFQATT, CDR2 SNEGSKA (reference sequence). The CDR3 bases are TGCAGTGGGGACGCCTTCGGTGGCTACACCTTC. This encodes CSGDAFGGYTF.

This chain links TRBV25-1 with TRBJ2-6, with D uncertain. Germline lookup yields CDR1 MGHDK and CDR2 SYGVNS. The CDR3 consists of 16 residues. The V and J ends lost 4 bases and 1 base respectively, with 11 bases between them. CDR3 region: CASSAAMYSGANVLTF. Written as DNA, the CDR3 is TGTGCCAGCAGTGCCGCCATGTATTCTGGGGCCAACGTCCTGACTTTC.

The chain uses TRBV4-3 and TRBJ2-7; D is unresolved. The CDR3 extends over 14 amino acids. Germline V gene sequence: CDR1 LGHNA, CDR2 YSLEER. V was clipped by 1 base and J by 4 bases, with 11 bases between them. The CDR3, as DNA: TGCGCCAGCAGCCAAGGAATAGGTAAATACGAGCAGTACTTC. It specifies CASSQGIGKYEQYF.

This chain uses TRBV29-1 with TRBJ1-2, with no clear D. This CDR3 spans 13 amino acids. Trimming cost V 6 bases and J 6 bases, with 17 bases left between them. CDR1 SQVTM and CDR2 ANQGSEA come from the germline V gene. The CDR3 loop is CSVDPAGRNGYTF. DNA of the CDR3: TGCAGCGTGGATCCGGCAGGTAGAAATGGCTACACCTTC.

Concerning this clonotype itself: Here the CDR3 omits its conserved ending phenylalanine or tryptophan, so a read error is the likely source. The CDR3 is CGVEAGGYYGYTY. The CDR3 region has the DNA TGCGGCGTTGAAGCAGGAGGATACTATGGCTACACCTAC. This rearrangement joins TRBV29-1 to TRBJ1-2; D gene ambiguous. The CDR3 is made up of 13 amino acids. Germline-derived CDR1 and CDR2 are SQVTM and ANQGSEA.

At least ten counts were recorded for this clonotype. The chain employs TRBV10-2 and TRBJ2-5; TRBD2 might be the D (6 bases). CDR1 WSHSY and CDR2 SAAADI come from the germline V gene. This CDR3 contains 14 residues. Trimming stripped 6 bases from V and 4 bases from J, with 15 bases between. The CDR3: CASRSREKGETQYF. CDR3 nucleotides: TGCGCCAGCAGGAGCCGGGAGAAGGGAGAGACCCAGTACTTC.

The chain combines TRBV2 with TRBJ2-3; TRBD1 might be the D (6 bases). The germline V gene encodes CDR1 SNHLY and CDR2 FYNNEI. This CDR3 contains 13 residues. V was cut by 7 bases and J by 4 bases, with 12 bases left in between. The CDR3 DNA is TGTGCCAGCACCTCGGACAGCGCAGATACGCAGTATTTT. It encodes CASTSDSADTQYF.

This clonotype was recorded at least ten times. The genes are TRBV25-1 and TRBJ2-6; D perhaps matches TRBD1 (6 bases). Trimming stripped 3 bases from V and 0 bases from J, with 12 bases between. This CDR3 contains 17 residues. Germline CDR1 and CDR2: MGHDK and SYGVNS. CDR3 nucleotide sequence: TGTGCCAGCAGTGACCCCCAGGGGAGCTCTGGGGCCAACGTCCTGACTTTC. It translates to CASSDPQGSSGANVLTF.

The chain recombines TRBV29-1 with TRBJ1-2; 7 bases match TRBD1. Germline CDR1 and CDR2: SQVTM and ANQGSEA. This CDR3 contains 14 residues. Losses at the gene ends were 8 bases for V and 3 bases for J; bases not matched to a gene: 12. CDR3 DNA: TGCAGCATTGGGTCAGGGGGAATCGACTATGGCTACACCTTC. Its translation is CSIGSGGIDYGYTF.

The sample holds a few counts of this clonotype. The rearrangement links TRBV25-1 to TRBJ2-5, with TRBD2 identical over 9 bases. The CDR3 totals 17 residues. Losses at the gene ends were 3 bases for V and 5 bases for J; bases not matched to a gene: 13. Germline-derived CDR1 and CDR2 are MGHDK and SYGVNS. The CDR3 loop reads CASSETEGGGAGETQYF. Written as DNA, the CDR3 is TGTGCCAGCAGTGAGACAGAGGGCGGGGGGGCCGGGGAGACCCAGTACTTC.

This clonotype was counted between two and nine times. The chain carries TRBV2 and TRBJ2-5; 9 positions agree with TRBD2. The CDR3 sequence is 14 residues long. V shed 5 bases and J 3 bases; nucleotides not matched to a gene: 4. Germline V gene lookup returns CDR1 SNHLY and CDR2 FYNNEI. CDR3 protein: CASSYLAGEETQYF. The DNA of the CDR3 is TGTGCCAGCAGTTATTTAGCGGGAGAAGAGACCCAGTACTTC.

This clonotype showed up just a few times. V and J are TRBV6-1 and TRBJ1-2; the D is unclear. V lost 5 bases and J lost 8, with 15 bases in between. Germline V gene sequence: CDR1 MNHNS, CDR2 SASEGT. The CDR3 covers 13 residues. DNA for the CDR3: TGTGCCAGCAGTCCCACCCCGGTGGGCGGCTACACCTTC. Protein product: CASSPTPVGGYTF.

This clonotype was seen ten or more times. This sequence joins TRBV7-9 and TRBJ1-6; 9 bases line up with TRBD1. Germline V gives CDR1 SEHNR, CDR2 FQNEAQ (reference sequence). The CDR3 spans 15 residues. V lost 1 base and J lost 7; bases outside the gene matches: 2. CDR3 region: CASSLGDRDNSPLHF. DNA for the CDR3: TGTGCCAGCAGCTTAGGGGACAGGGACAATTCACCCCTCCACTTT.